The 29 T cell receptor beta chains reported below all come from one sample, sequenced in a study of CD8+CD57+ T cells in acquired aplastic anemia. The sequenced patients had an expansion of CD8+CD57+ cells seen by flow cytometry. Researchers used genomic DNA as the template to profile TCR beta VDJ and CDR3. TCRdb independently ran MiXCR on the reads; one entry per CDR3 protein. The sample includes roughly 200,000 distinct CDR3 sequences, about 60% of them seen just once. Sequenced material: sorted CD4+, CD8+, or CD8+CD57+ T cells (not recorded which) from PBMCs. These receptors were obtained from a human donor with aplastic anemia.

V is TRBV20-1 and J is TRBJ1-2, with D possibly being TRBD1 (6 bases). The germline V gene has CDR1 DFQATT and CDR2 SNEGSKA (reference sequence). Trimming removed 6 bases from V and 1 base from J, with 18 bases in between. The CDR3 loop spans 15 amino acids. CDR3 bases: TGCAGTGCGCTGGGACGGGGGGCGCATAACTATGGCTACACCTTC. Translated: CSALGRGAHNYGYTF.

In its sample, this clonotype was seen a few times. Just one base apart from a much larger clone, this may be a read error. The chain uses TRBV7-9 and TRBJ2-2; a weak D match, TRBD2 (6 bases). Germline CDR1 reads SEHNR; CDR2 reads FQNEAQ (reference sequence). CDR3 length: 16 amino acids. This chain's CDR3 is CACSSGGFGNTGELFF. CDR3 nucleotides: TGTGCCTGCAGCTCCGGGGGTTTCGGGAACACCGGGGAGCTGTTTTTT.

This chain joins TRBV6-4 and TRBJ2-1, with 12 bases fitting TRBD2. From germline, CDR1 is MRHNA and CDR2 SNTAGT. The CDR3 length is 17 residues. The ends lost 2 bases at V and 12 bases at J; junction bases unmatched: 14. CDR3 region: CASSDLTSGGNTDTQFF. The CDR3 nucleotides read TGTGCCAGCAGTGACCTAACTAGCGGGGGGAACACAGATACGCAGTTCTTC.

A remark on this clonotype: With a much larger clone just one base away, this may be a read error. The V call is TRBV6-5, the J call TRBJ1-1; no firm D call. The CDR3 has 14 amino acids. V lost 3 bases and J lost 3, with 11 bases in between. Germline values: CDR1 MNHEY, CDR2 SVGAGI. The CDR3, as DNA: TGTGCCAGCAGTTATATCAGGAGAGACACTGAAGCTTTCTTT. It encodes CASSYIRRDTEAFF.

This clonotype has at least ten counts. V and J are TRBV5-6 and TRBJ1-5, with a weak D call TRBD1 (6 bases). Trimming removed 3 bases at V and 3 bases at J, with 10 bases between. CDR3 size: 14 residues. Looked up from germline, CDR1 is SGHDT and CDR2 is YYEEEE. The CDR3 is CASSSTGYNQPQHF. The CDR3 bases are TGTGCCAGCAGCTCGACAGGCTACAATCAGCCCCAGCATTTT.

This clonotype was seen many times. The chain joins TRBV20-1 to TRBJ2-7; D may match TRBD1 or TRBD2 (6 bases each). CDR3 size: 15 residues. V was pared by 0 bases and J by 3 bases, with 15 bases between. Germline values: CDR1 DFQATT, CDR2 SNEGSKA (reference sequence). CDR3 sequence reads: CSARDPTGLIYEQYF. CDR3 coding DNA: TGCAGTGCTAGAGATCCGACAGGACTAATCTACGAGCAGTACTTC.

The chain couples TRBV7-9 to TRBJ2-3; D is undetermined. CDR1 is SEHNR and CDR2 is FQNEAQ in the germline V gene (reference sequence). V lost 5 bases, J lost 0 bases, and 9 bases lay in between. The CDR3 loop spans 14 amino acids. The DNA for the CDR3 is TGTGCCAGCAGCCAAGAGGTCAGCACAGATACGCAGTATTTT. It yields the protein CASSQEVSTDTQYF. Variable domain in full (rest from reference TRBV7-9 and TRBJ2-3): DTGVSQNPRHKITKRGQNVTFRCDPISEHNRLYWYRQTLGQGPEFLTYFQNEAQLEKSRLLSDRFSAERPKGSFSTLEIQRTEQGDSAMYLCASSQEVSTDTQYFGPGTRLTVL.

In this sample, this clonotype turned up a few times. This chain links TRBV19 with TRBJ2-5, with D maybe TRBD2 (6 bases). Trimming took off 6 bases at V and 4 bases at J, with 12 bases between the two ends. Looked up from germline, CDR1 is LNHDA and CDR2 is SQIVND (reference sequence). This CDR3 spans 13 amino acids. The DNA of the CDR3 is TGTGCCAGTAGCCCTCAGGGAGGAGAGACCCAGTACTTC. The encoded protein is CASSPQGGETQYF.

CDR3 nucleotide sequence: TGTGCCAGCAAACGGGACAGGGAGGTACCCCTCCACTTT. This sequence encodes CASKRDREVPLHF. The V call is TRBV25-1, the J call TRBJ1-6, with 9 bases fitting TRBD1. The CDR3 covers 13 residues. Trimming removed 7 bases from V and 12 bases from J; junction bases left unmatched: 7. Germline V gene data show CDR1 as MGHDK and CDR2 as SYGVNS.

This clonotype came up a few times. DNA for the CDR3: TGTGCTAGTGGTTTGGGCCTAGGGGAGGGGGAGAATTCACCCCTCCACTTT. This gives the protein CASGLGLGEGENSPLHF. V gene TRBV12-5 combines with J gene TRBJ1-6; possible D gene TRBD1, 6 bases. The germline V gene has CDR1 LGHNT and CDR2 FRNRAP. V shed 1 base and J shed 7 bases, with 17 bases lying between them. CDR3 length: 17 residues.

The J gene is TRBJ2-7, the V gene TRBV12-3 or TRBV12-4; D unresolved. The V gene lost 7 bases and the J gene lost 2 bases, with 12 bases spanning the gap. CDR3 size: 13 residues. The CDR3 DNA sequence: TGTGCCAGCACCCCAGGTGGGACCTACGAGCAGTACTTC. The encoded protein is CASTPGGTYEQYF.

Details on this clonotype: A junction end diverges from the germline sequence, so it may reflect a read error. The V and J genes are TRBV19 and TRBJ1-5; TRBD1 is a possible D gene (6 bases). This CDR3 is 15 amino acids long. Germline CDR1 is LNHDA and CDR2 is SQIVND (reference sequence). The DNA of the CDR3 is TGTGCCAGTACCGAGATGGGGGGGGGCAATGAGCCCCAGCATTTT. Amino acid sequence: CASTEMGGGNEPQHF.

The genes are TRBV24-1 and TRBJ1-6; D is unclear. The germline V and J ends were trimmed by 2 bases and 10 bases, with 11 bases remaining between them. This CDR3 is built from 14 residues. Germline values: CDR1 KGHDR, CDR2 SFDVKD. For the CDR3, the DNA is TGTGCCACCAGTGATTGGGCCCCGGGGTCACCCCTCCACTTT. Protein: CATSDWAPGSPLHF.

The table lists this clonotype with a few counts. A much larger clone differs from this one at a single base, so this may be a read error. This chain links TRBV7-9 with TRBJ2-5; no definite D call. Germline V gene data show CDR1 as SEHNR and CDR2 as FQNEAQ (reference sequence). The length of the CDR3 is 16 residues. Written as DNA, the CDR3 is TGCGCCAGCAGCCAAGGTGACCGGCTGGCCAAAGAGACCCTGTACTTC. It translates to CASSQGDRLAKETLYF.

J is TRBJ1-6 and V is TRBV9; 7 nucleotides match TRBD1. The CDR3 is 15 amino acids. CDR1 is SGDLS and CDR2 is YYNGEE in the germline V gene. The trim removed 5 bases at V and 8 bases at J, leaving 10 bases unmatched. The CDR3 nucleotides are TGTGCCAGCAGTTACCACAGGGGCCGAGATTCACCCCTCCACTTT. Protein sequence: CASSYHRGRDSPLHF.

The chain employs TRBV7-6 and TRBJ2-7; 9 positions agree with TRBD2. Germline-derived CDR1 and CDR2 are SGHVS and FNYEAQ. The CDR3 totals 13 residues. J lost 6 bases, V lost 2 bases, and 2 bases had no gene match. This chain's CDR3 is CASSLNSGSEQYF. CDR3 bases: TGTGCCAGCAGCTTAAATAGCGGGAGCGAGCAGTACTTC.

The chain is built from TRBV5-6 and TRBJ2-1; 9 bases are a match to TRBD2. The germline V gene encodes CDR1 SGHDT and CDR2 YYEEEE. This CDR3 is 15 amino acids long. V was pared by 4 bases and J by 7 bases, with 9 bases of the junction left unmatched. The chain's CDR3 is CASSVSGSRVNEQFF. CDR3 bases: TGTGCCAGCAGCGTTAGCGGGAGTCGGGTAAATGAGCAGTTCTTC.

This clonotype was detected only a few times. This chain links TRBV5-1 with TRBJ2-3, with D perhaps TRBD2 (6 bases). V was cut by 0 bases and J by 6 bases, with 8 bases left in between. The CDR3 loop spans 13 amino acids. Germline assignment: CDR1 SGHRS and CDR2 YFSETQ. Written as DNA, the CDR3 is TGCGCCAGCAGCTTGGATGCGGGGGATACGCAGTATTTT. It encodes CASSLDAGDTQYF. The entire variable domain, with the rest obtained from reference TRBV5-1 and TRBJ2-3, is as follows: KAGVTQTPRYLIKTRGQQVTLSCSPISGHRSVSWYQQTPGQGLQFLFEYFSETQRNKGNFPGRFSGRQFSNSRSEMNVSTLELGDSALYLCASSLDAGDTQYFGPGTRLTVL.

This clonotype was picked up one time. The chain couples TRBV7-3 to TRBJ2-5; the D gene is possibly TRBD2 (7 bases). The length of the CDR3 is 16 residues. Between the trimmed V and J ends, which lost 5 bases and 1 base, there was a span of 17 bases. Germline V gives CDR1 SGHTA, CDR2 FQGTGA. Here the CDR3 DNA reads TGTGCCAGCAGCCAGGGCAAGCGGGACACCCAAGAGACCCAGTACTTC. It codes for CASSQGKRDTQETQYF. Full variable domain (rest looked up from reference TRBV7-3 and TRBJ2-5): GAGVSQTPSNKVTEKGKYVELRCDPISGHTALYWYRQSLGQGPEFLIYFQGTGAADDSGLPNDRFFAVRPEGSVSTLKIQRTERGDSAVYLCASSQGKRDTQETQYFGPGTRLLVL.

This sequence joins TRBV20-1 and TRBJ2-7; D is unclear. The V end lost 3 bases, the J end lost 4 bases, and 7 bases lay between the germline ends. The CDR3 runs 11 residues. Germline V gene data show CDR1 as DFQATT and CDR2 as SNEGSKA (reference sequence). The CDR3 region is CSASSGYEQYF. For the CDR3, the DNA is TGCAGTGCTAGTTCCGGGTACGAGCAGTACTTC.

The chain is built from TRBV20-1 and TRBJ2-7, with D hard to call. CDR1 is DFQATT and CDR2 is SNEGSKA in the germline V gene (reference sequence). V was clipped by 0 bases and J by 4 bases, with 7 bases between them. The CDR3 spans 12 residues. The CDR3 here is CSAREDGYEQYF. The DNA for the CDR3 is TGCAGTGCTAGAGAAGACGGATACGAGCAGTACTTC.

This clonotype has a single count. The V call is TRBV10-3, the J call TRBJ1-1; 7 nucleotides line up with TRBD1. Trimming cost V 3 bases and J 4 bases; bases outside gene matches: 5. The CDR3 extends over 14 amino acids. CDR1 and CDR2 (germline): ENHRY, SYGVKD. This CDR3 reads CAISDRGKITEAFF. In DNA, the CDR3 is TGTGCCATCAGTGACAGGGGGAAGATCACTGAAGCTTTCTTT.

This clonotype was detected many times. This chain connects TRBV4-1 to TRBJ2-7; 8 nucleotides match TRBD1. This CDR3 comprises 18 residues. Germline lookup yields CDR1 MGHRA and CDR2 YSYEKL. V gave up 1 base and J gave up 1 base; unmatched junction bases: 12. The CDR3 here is CASSQVHAIGTGSYEQYF. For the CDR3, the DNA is TGCGCCAGCAGCCAAGTTCATGCTATTGGGACAGGTTCCTACGAGCAGTACTTC.

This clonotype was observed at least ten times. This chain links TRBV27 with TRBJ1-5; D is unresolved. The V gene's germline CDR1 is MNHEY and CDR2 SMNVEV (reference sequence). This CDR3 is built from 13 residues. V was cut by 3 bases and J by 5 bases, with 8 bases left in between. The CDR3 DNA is TGTGCCAGCAGTTTGGCGCAGGATCAGCCCCAGCATTTT. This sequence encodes CASSLAQDQPQHF.

CDR3 region: CASSSRPGLASSDTQYF. The CDR3, as DNA: TGTGCCAGCAGCTCCAGACCGGGACTAGCATCGTCAGATACGCAGTATTTT. J is TRBJ2-3 and V is TRBV7-9, with 9 bases that match TRBD2. Losses at the gene ends were 4 bases for V and 4 bases for J; bases not matched to a gene: 12. Germline lookup yields CDR1 SEHNR and CDR2 FQNEAQ (reference sequence). The CDR3 contains 17 residues. The entire variable domain, with the rest obtained from reference TRBV7-9 and TRBJ2-3, is as follows: DTGVSQNPRHKITKRGQNVTFRCDPISEHNRLYWYRQTLGQGPEFLTYFQNEAQLEKSRLLSDRFSAERPKGSFSTLEIQRTEQGDSAMYLCASSSRPGLASSDTQYFGPGTRLTVL.

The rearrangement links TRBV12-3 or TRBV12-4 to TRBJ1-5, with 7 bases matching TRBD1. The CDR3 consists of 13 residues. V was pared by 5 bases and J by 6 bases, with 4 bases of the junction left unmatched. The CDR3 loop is CASSGQGVQPQHF. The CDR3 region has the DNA TGTGCCAGCAGTGGCCAGGGGGTTCAGCCCCAGCATTTT.

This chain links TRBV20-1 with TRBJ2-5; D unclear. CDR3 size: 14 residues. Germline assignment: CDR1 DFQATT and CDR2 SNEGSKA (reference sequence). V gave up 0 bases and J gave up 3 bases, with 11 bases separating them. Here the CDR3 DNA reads TGCAGTGCTAGAGACATGGTGTGGGAAGAGACCCAGTACTTC. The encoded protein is CSARDMVWEETQYF.

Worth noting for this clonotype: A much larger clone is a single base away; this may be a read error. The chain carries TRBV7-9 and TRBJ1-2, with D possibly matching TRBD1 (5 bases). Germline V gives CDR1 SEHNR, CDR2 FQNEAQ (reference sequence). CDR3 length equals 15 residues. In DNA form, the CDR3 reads TGCGCCAGCAGCCAAGGGGCAACCGGCGAGGGGGGCTACACCTTC. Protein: CASSQGATGEGGYTF.

The CDR3 DNA reads TGTGCCACCAGCAGAGATCGAGCGGGGGGGGTCTACGAGCAGGGCAGGTGGAACACTGAAGCTTTCTTT. Translating it yields CATSRDRAGGVYEQGRWNTEAFF. The chain couples TRBV15 to TRBJ1-1, with D perhaps matching TRBD1 (5 bases). The CDR3 totals 23 residues. Trimming stripped 0 bases from V and 1 base from J, with 33 bases between. CDR1 is LNHNV, CDR2 YYDKDF, per germline (reference sequence).